This TCR beta chain was obtained from a study of T-cell reconstitution after alpha-beta-depleted transplantation in children. The CDR3 contains 15 residues. V lost 4 bases to trimming and J lost 3 bases, with 14 bases between them. Germline CDR1 WSHSY, CDR2 SAAADI. The TCRbeta library incorporated unique molecular identifiers. TCRdb passed the PCR reads through MiXCR, listing each CDR3 protein once. The table shows hundreds of thousands of distinct CDR3 sequences, with around 17% occurring only once. Source: PBMCs from the stem cell graft donor, taken from the stem cell graft. V usage is TRBV10-2 and J usage is TRBJ2-3; the D gene is possibly TRBD2 (6 bases). The source of this sequence is a human donor who donated a stem cell graft to a child with acute myeloid leukemia. The CDR3 loop reads CASSGDFAFTDTQYF. CDR3 DNA: TGCGCCAGCAGTGGGGACTTCGCTTTTACAGATACGCAGTATTTT.